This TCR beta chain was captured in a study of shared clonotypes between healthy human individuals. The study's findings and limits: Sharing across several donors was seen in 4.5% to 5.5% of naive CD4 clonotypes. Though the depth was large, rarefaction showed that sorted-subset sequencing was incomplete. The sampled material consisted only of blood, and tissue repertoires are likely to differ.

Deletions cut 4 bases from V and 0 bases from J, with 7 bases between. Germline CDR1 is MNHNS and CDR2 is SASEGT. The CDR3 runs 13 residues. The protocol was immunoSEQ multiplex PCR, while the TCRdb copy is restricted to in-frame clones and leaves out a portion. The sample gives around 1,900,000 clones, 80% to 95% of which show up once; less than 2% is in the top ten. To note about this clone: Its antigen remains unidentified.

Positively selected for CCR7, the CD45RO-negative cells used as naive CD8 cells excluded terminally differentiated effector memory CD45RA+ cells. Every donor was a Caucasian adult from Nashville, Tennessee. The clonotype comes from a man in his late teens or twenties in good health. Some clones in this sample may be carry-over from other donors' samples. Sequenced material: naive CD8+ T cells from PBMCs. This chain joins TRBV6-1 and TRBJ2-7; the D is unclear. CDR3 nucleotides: TGTGCCAGCAGTGGCACAGTCTCCTACGAGCAGTACTTC. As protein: CASSGTVSYEQYF.